This TCR beta chain was recorded in a study of cytomegalovirus exposure and HLA in healthy donors. In the study overall: Earlier work reported approximately 100 million unique TCR beta sequences from about 190 million T cells.

This CDR3 is built from 15 residues. CDR1 LNHDA and CDR2 SQIVND come from the germline V gene (reference sequence). Trimming took 6 bases from V and 4 from J; bases not matched to a gene: 9. The PCR was carried out with 60 Vbeta primers and 13 Jbeta primers. The repertoire was sequenced with immunoSEQ multiplex PCR; TCRdb's copy has only in-frame clones and lacks some. The sample has 74,000 or so clones, roughly 79% seen once; the top ten hold approximately 20%. Sequencing input: PBMCs. The gene calls are TRBV19 and TRBJ1-2; TRBD1 matches at 9 bases. This clonotype was obtained from a woman aged 40 to 55 in good health and CMV-seropositive. The CDR3 coding sequence is TGTGCCAGTAGCCAAATACAGGGGGCGAGCTATGGCTACACCTTC. It specifies CASSQIQGASYGYTF.